Here is one T cell receptor beta chain with its context. What it recognizes is unknown. The CDR3 is 14 residues long. Germline CDR1 and CDR2: SGHRS and YFSETQ. Unmatched junction bases numbered 9, after V lost 4 bases and J lost 6 bases. This sample was included in a study of T cell responses to AZD1222 COVID-19 vaccine. Study at large: Second doses were pooled across both intervals (about 4 or about 12 weeks).

Findings of the study overall: Donors, mostly white British, included more females; clonal diversity was possibly underestimated.

Produced via immunoSEQ multiplex PCR; TCRdb's table is partial and in-frame only. The sample lists some 140,000 clones, 92% occurring once. The sequencing used peripheral blood, collected on day 0 of AZD1222 vaccination. The receptor was isolated from an adult in good health. This chain connects TRBV5-1 to TRBJ2-7; 8 bases map to TRBD2. CDR3 in DNA: TGCGCCAGCAGCCAGTTAGCGGGAACCGGCGAGCAGTACTTC. It codes for CASSQLAGTGEQYF.